The T cell receptor (beta chain) under discussion was sequenced for a study of blood T cell repertoires in COVID-19. Turning to the study itself: PBMCs, B-cell-depleted T cells, or T cells were the source of the cDNA or gDNA that made up the material.

Original handling: Estimation of nucleated cell counts was performed using reference gene primer amplification. TCRdb's table, derived via immunoSEQ multiplex PCR, lists solely in-frame clones and lacks some. The D gene and trimming were derived from the DNA, and the V and J assignments and clone size from that table. This repertoire shows more than 300,000 clones, about nine tenths found once; its top ten account for roughly 0.86%. Across about two dozen US areas, participants ranged in age from about 18 to 100 years. People in the exposed group encountered a COVID-19 case within 2 weeks before entering the study. This CDR3 has 15 residues. The ends were cut back, 0 bases at V and 3 bases at J, with 9 bases in the middle. CDR1 and CDR2 from the germline V gene are LNHDA and SQIVND (reference sequence).

Sequencing was performed on PBMCs or T cells enriched from blood (not recorded which). The receptor was derived from a woman aged 35 to 49 who had been exposed to COVID-19. The chain links TRBV19 to TRBJ1-5, with D perhaps matching TRBD1 (6 bases). The CDR3 here is CASSIDSGVNQPQHF. CDR3 nucleotide sequence: TGTGCCAGTAGTATAGATTCAGGGGTCAATCAGCCCCAGCATTTT.